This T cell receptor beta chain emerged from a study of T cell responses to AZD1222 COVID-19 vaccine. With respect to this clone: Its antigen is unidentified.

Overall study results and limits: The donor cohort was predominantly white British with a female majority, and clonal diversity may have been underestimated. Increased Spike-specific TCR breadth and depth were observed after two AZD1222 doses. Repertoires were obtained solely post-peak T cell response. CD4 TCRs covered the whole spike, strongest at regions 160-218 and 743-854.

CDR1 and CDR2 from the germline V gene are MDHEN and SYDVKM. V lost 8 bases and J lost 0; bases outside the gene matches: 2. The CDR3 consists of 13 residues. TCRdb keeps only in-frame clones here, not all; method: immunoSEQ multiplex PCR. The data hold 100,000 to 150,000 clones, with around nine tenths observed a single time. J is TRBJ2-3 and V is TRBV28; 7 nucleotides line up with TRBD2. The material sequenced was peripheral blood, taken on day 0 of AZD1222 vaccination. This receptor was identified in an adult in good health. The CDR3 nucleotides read TGTGCCAGCGCGGGGGATAGCACAGATACGCAGTATTTT. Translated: CASAGDSTDTQYF.